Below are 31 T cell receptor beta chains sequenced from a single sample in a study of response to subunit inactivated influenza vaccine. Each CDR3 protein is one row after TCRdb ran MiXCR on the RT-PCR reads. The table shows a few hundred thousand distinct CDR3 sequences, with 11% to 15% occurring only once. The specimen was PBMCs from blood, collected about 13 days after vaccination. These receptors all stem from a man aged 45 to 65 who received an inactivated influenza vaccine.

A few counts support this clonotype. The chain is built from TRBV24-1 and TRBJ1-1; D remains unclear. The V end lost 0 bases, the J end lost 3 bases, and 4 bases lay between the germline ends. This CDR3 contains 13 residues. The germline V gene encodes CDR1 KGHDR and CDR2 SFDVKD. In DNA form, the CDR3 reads TGTGCCACCAGTGATTTGTGGGACACTGAAGCTTTCTTT. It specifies CATSDLWDTEAFF.

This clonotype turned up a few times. Here the CDR3 DNA reads TGTGCCAGCAGTTTAGGGCTCCGTTCAGATACGCAGTATTTT. Protein: CASSLGLRSDTQYF. This sequence joins TRBV12-3 or TRBV12-4 and TRBJ2-3, with unresolved D. The CDR3 spans 14 residues. With 1 base removed from V and 4 bases from J, the gap between germline ends came to 9 bases.

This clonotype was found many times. CDR3 residues: CASSQGGRAFGEQFF. The DNA for the CDR3 is TGTGCCAGCAGCCAGGGGGGGCGAGCCTTCGGGGAGCAGTTCTTC. The V gene is TRBV3-1, the J gene TRBJ2-1, with D possibly being TRBD2 (7 bases). Germline V lookup: CDR1 LGHDT, CDR2 YNNKEL (reference sequence). This CDR3 comprises 15 residues. Between the trimmed V and J ends, which lost 3 bases and 10 bases, there was a span of 19 bases.

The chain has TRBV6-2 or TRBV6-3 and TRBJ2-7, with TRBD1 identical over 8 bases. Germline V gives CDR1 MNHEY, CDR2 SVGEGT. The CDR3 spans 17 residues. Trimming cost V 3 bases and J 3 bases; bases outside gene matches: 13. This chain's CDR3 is CASSYLPRTGYLYEQYF. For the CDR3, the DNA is TGTGCCAGCAGTTATCTCCCGAGGACAGGGTACCTCTACGAGCAGTACTTC.

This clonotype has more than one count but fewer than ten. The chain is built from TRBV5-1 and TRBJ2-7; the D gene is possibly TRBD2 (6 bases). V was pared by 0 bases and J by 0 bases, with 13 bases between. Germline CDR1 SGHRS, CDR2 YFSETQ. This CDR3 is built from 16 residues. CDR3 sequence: CASSLAGLLLSYEQYF. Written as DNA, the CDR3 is TGCGCCAGCAGCTTGGCGGGACTCCTTCTCTCCTACGAGCAGTACTTC.

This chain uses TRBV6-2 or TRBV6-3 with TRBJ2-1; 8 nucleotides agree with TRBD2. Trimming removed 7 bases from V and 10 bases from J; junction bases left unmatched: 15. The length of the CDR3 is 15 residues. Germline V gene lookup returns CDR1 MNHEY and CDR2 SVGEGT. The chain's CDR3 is CASTDASGGLREQFF. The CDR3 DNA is TGTGCCAGCACCGATGCGTCGGGAGGGCTCAGGGAGCAGTTCTTC.

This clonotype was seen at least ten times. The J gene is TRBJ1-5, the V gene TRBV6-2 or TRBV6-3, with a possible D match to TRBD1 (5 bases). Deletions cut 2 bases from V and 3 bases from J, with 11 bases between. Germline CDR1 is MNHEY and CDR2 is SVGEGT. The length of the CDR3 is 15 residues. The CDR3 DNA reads TGTGCCAGCAGTTACCCCGACAGAACCAATCAGCCCCAGCATTTT. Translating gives CASSYPDRTNQPQHF.

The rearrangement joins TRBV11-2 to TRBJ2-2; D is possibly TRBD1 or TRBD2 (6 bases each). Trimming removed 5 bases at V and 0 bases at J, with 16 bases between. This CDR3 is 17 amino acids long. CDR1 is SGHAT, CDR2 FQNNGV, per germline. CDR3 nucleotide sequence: TGTGCCAGCAGCCCAGAGATACGGGGGCCGAACACCGGGGAGCTGTTTTTT. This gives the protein CASSPEIRGPNTGELFF.

The CDR3 DNA follows: TGTGCCAGCAGTCCCCTTCGACAGGGGATCTATCGCGAGCAGTACTTC. Residues: CASSPLRQGIYREQYF. The chain is built from TRBV25-1 and TRBJ2-7; the match to TRBD1 covers 8 bases. With V trimmed by 5 bases and J by 6 bases, 15 bases remained unmatched. The CDR3 has 16 amino acids. The germline gives CDR1 MGHDK, CDR2 SYGVNS.

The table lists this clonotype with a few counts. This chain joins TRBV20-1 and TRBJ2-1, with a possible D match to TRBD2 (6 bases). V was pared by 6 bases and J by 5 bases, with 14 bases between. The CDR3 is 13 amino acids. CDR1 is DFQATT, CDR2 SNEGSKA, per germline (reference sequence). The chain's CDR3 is CSAPRTTDNEQFF. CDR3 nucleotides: TGCAGTGCCCCCAGGACTACCGACAATGAGCAGTTCTTC.

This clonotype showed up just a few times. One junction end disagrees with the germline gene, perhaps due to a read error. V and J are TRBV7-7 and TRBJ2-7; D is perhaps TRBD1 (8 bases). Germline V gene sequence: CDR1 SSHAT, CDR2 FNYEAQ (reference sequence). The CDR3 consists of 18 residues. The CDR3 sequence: CASSSSRPDREGPYEQYF. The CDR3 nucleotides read TGTGCTAGCAGCTCATCCCGACCGGACAGGGAGGGACCCTACGAGCAGTACTTC.

The CDR3 nucleotides read TGTGCCAGTAGTGCGAGGAGGGGGGGGCAAGTAGATACGCAGTATTTT. It codes for CASSARRGGQVDTQYF. The rearrangement links TRBV19 to TRBJ2-3, with D possibly matching TRBD2 (7 bases). V lost 5 bases and J 5 bases, leaving 20 bases between the germline ends. The CDR3 length is 16 residues. The germline CDR1 and CDR2 sequences are LNHDA and SQIVND (reference sequence).

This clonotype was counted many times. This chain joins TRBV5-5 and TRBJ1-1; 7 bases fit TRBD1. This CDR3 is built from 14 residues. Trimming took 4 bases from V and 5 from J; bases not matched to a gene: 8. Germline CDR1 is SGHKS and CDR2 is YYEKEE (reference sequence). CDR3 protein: CASSQQGRRTEAFF. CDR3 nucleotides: TGTGCCAGCAGCCAACAGGGGAGACGGACTGAAGCTTTCTTT.

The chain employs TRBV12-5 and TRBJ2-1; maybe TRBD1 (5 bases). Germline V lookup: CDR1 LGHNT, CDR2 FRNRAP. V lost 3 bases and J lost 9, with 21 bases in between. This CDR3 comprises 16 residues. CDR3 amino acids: CASGFGATTAAVEQFF. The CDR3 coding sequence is TGTGCTAGTGGTTTTGGGGCAACTACGGCGGCGGTTGAGCAGTTCTTC.

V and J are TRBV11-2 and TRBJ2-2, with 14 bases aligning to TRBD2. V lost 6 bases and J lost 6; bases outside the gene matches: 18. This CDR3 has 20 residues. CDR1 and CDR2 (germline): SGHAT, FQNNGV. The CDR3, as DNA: TGTGCCAGCAGGGCCGTCCGACTAGCGGGAGGGAGGGTTGTGTCCGGGGAGCTGTTTTTT. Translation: CASRAVRLAGGRVVSGELFF.

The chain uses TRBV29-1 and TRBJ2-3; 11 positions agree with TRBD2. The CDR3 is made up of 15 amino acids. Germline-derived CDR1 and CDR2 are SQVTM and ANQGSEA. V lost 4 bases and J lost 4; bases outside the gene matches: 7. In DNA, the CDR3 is TGCAGCGTTGCGCTAGCGGGAGGCATGCCAGATACGCAGTATTTT. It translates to CSVALAGGMPDTQYF.

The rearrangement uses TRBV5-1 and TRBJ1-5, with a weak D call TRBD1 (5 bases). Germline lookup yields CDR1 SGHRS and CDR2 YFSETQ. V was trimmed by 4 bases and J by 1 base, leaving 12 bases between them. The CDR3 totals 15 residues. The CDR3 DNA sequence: TGCGCCAGCAGCCTAGGGGCAGGGAGCAATCAGCCCCAGCATTTT. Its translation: CASSLGAGSNQPQHF.

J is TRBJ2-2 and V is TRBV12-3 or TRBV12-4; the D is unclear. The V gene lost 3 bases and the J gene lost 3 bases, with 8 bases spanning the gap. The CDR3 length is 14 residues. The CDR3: CASSFSRDTGELFF. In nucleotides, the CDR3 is TGTGCCAGCAGTTTTTCAAGGGACACCGGGGAGCTGTTTTTT.

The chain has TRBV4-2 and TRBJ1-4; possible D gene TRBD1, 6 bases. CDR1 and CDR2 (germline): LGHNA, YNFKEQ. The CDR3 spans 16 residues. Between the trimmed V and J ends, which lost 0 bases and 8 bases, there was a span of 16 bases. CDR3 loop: CASSQDLSGTIEKLFF. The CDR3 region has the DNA TGTGCCAGCAGCCAAGACCTTTCCGGGACAATCGAAAAACTGTTTTTT.

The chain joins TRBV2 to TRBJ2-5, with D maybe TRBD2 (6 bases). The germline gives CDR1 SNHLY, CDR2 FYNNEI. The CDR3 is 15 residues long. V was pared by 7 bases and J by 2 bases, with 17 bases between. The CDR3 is CASKGLAGPQETQYF. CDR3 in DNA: TGTGCCAGCAAGGGCTTGGCGGGGCCTCAAGAGACCCAGTACTTC.

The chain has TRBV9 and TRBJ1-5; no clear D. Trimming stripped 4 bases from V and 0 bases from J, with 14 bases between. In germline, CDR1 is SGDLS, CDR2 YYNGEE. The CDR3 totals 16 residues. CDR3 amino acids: CASSPGVGYSNQPQHF. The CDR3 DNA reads TGTGCCAGCAGCCCAGGCGTGGGTTATAGCAATCAGCCCCAGCATTTT.

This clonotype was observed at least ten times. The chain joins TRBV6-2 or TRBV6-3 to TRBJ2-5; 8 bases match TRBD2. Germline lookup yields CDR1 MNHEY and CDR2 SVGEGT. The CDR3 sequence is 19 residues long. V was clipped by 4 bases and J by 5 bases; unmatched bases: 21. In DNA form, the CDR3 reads TGTGCCAGCAGTTTATACCCTAGCTCGAGCGGGGGATCATTTGAGACCCAGTACTTC. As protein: CASSLYPSSSGGSFETQYF.

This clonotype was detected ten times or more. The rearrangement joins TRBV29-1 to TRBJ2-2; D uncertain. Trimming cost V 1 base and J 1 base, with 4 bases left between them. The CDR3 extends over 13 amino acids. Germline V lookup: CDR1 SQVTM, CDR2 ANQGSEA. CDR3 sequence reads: CSVEGGNTGELFF. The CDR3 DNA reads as TGCAGCGTTGAAGGGGGGAACACCGGGGAGCTGTTTTTT.

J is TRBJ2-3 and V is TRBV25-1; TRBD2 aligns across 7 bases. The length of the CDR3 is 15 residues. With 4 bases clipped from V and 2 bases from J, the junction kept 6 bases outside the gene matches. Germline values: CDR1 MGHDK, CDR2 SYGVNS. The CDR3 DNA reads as TGTGCCAGCAGTGGTGGACTAGTTTACACAGATACGCAGTATTTT. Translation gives CASSGGLVYTDTQYF.

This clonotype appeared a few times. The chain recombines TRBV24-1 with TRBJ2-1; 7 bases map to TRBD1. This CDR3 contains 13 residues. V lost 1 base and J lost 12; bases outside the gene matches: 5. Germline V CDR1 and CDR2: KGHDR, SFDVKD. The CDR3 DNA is TGTGCCACCAGTGATTTAGGGACAGTGGGGCAGTTCTTC. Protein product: CATSDLGTVGQFF.

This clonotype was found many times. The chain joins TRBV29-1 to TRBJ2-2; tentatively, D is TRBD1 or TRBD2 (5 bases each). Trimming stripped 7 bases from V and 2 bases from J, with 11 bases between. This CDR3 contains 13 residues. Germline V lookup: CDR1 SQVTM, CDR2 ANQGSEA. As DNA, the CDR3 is TGCAGCGGCCAGGGAGTTAACACCGGGGAGCTGTTTTTT. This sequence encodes CSGQGVNTGELFF.

This CDR3 reads CASPPVGGGLNNHNEQFF. In DNA form, the CDR3 reads TGTGCCAGCCCGCCCGTCGGGGGCGGCCTAAACAATCACAATGAGCAGTTCTTC. The chain carries TRBV12-3 or TRBV12-4 and TRBJ2-1; possibly TRBD1 or TRBD2 for D (6 bases each). The CDR3 loop spans 18 amino acids. Trimming took off 8 bases at V and 5 bases at J, with 28 bases between the two ends.

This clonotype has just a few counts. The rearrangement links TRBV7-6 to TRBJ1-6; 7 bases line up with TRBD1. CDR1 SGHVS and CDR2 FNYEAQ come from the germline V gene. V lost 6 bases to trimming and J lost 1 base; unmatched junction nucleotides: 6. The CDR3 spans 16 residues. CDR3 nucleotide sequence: TGTGCCAGCAGGTTGACAGGGAAGTCCTATAATTCACCCCTCCACTTT. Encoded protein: CASRLTGKSYNSPLHF.

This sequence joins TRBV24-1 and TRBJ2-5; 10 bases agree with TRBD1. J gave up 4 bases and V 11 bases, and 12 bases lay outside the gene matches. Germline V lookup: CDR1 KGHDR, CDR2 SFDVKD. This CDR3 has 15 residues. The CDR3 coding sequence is TGTGCCAAGTACCGGGACAGGGGTCCCCCAGAGACCCAGTACTTC. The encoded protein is CAKYRDRGPPETQYF.

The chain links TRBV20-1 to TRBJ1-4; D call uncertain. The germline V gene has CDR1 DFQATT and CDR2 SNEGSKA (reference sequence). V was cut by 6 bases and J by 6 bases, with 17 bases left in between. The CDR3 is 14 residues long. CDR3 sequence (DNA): TGCAGTGCAACGAGGTCTATTGAATATGAAAAACTGTTTTTT. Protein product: CSATRSIEYEKLFF.

CDR3 amino acids: CASSLGSGVNQPQHF. The DNA for the CDR3 is TGTGCCAGCAGCTTGGGGTCTGGGGTGAATCAGCCCCAGCATTTT. V and J are TRBV5-6 and TRBJ1-5; no definite D call. The CDR3 loop spans 15 amino acids. Looked up from germline, CDR1 is SGHDT and CDR2 is YYEEEE. V was shortened by 0 bases and J by 4 bases, with 11 bases between the two germline ends.